One and the same sample provided the 18 T cell receptor beta chains below, sequenced in a study of shared clonotypes between healthy human individuals. Profiled with immunoSEQ multiplex PCR; TCRdb holds only in-frame clones, not every one. Among roughly 2.2 million clones listed, 92% were seen once. Sequenced: naive CD4+ T cells from PBMCs. Subset meaning: CD45RA+ positively selected. Receptors were obtained from a man aged 18 to 30 in good health. Some clones in this sample may be carry-over from other donors' samples.

The chain has TRBV4-2 and TRBJ2-7; TRBD2 matches at 12 bases. The CDR3 totals 17 residues. The germline V gene encodes CDR1 LGHNA and CDR2 YNFKEQ. The V segment lost 1 base and the J segment 3 bases; nucleotides outside the gene matches: 7. The CDR3 DNA follows: TGTGCCAGCAGCCAAGCCCTAGCGGGAGGGATCGTCTACGAGCAGTACTTC. Its translation: CASSQALAGGIVYEQYF.

This clone was counted a single time. The chain links TRBV4-1 to TRBJ1-5; weak D call: TRBD1 (6 bases). Germline V gives CDR1 MGHRA, CDR2 YSYEKL. The CDR3 sequence is 16 residues long. Deletions cut 4 bases from V and 3 bases from J, with 16 bases between. CDR3 protein: CASSPRGRGSNQPQHF. The CDR3 DNA reads TGCGCCAGCAGCCCCCGGGGCAGGGGTTCCAATCAGCCCCAGCATTTT.

The chain couples TRBV28 to TRBJ1-1, with D tentatively TRBD1 (5 bases). This CDR3 is built from 16 residues. Germline assignment: CDR1 MDHEN and CDR2 SYDVKM. V dropped 5 bases and J dropped 3 bases, with 19 bases sitting between them. CDR3 sequence: CASSGAVGQHYTEAFF. CDR3 in DNA: TGTGCCAGCAGTGGAGCTGTGGGGCAGCACTACACTGAAGCTTTCTTT.

This chain connects TRBV25-1 to TRBJ2-1; no clear D gene. V lost 3 bases, J lost 1 base, and 7 bases lay in between. Germline V gene lookup returns CDR1 MGHDK and CDR2 SYGVNS. This CDR3 spans 14 amino acids. The CDR3: CASSDPGSYNEQFF. The CDR3 coding sequence is TGTGCCAGCAGTGACCCAGGATCCTACAATGAGCAGTTCTTC. The full variable domain, its missing parts supplied by reference TRBV25-1 and TRBJ2-1, is EADIYQTPRYLVIGTGKKITLECSQTMGHDKMYWYQQDPGMELHLIHYSYGVNSTEKGDLSSESTVSRIRTEHFPLTLESARPSHTSQYLCASSDPGSYNEQFFGPGTRLTVL.

In nucleotides, the CDR3 is TGTGCCAGCTCACCCCCGAACAGGGCCTTGTCCGGAAACACCATATATTTT. This codes for CASSPPNRALSGNTIYF. The chain employs TRBV18 and TRBJ1-3; the D gene is possibly TRBD1 (6 bases). Deletions cut 3 bases from V and 4 bases from J, with 19 bases between. Germline-derived CDR1 and CDR2 are KGHSH and LQKENI. This CDR3 has 17 residues.

A word on this clone: The same CDR3 arises from other DNA sequences in this sample as well. The rearrangement uses TRBV9 and TRBJ2-3, with TRBD2 matching 9 bases. Unmatched junction bases numbered 5, after V lost 3 bases and J lost 0 bases. The CDR3 has 16 residues. CDR1 and CDR2 from the germline V gene are SGDLS and YYNGEE. CDR3 DNA sequence: TGTGCCAGCAGCGCCCGACTAGCGGCTAGCACAGATACGCAGTATTTT. Its protein is CASSARLAASTDTQYF.

The chain couples TRBV19 to TRBJ1-5, with D tentatively TRBD1 (5 bases). Trimming removed 3 bases from V and 6 bases from J, with 9 bases in between. The germline CDR1 and CDR2 sequences are LNHDA and SQIVND (reference sequence). This CDR3 has 13 amino acids. CDR3 sequence: CASSMGVFQPQHF. CDR3 bases: TGTGCCAGTAGTATGGGGGTTTTTCAGCCCCAGCATTTT.

This clone was observed a single time. This sequence joins TRBV27 and TRBJ2-1; 10 bases fit TRBD1. The J segment lost 8 bases and the V segment lost 4 bases, leaving 11 bases of the junction unmatched. The CDR3 runs to 16 residues. The germline gives CDR1 MNHEY, CDR2 SMNVEV (reference sequence). The CDR3 DNA sequence: TGTGCCAGCAGTTCGGACGACAGGGGGCTGATCTATGAGCAGTTCTTC. This sequence encodes CASSSDDRGLIYEQFF.

The genes are TRBV2 and TRBJ2-3, with D tentatively TRBD1 (6 bases). The CDR3 has 17 residues. Trimming stripped 3 bases from V and 0 bases from J, with 16 bases between. The germline V gene has CDR1 SNHLY and CDR2 FYNNEI. The CDR3 loop reads CASSEMRGTPSTDTQYF. The CDR3 region has the DNA TGTGCCAGCAGTGAGATGAGGGGGACCCCTAGCACAGATACGCAGTATTTT.

The gene calls are TRBV7-3 and TRBJ2-5; 9 nucleotides agree with TRBD1. The CDR3 totals 16 residues. The J segment lost 2 bases and the V segment lost 5 bases, leaving 9 bases of the junction unmatched. Per the germline V gene, CDR1 is SGHTA and CDR2 is FQGTGA. CDR3 bases: TGTGCCAGCAGCCCTGGGACAGGGTATATTCAAGAGACCCAGTACTTC. It specifies CASSPGTGYIQETQYF. Complete variable domain (other parts from reference TRBV7-3 and TRBJ2-5): GAGVSQTPSNKVTEKGKYVELRCDPISGHTALYWYRQSLGQGPEFLIYFQGTGAADDSGLPNDRFFAVRPEGSVSTLKIQRTERGDSAVYLCASSPGTGYIQETQYFGPGTRLLVL.

CDR3 nucleotide sequence: TGTGCCAGCAGCCCCCGACTAGCGGGGTCTAACAATGAGCAGTTCTTC. It specifies CASSPRLAGSNNEQFF. V is TRBV7-3 and J is TRBJ2-1, with TRBD2 identical over 11 bases. From germline, CDR1 is SGHTA and CDR2 FQGTGA. The length of the CDR3 is 16 residues. J was trimmed by 5 bases and V by 5 bases; bases with no gene match: 8.

This chain connects TRBV7-3 to TRBJ1-1, with a tentative D call TRBD1 (6 bases). V lost 5 bases and J 5 bases, leaving 12 bases between the germline ends. CDR1 and CDR2 from the germline V gene are SGHTA and FQGTGA. This CDR3 contains 13 residues. The CDR3 loop is CASSTNQGTEAFF. DNA for the CDR3: TGTGCCAGCAGCACAAACCAGGGGACTGAAGCTTTCTTT.

V gene TRBV28 combines with J gene TRBJ2-7, with D possibly matching TRBD2 (6 bases). Per germline, CDR1 MDHEN and CDR2 SYDVKM. CDR3 length: 15 amino acids. Trimming removed 8 bases from V and 0 bases from J, with 17 bases in between. CDR3 loop: CASYDSSGPSYEQYF. CDR3 coding DNA: TGTGCCAGCTACGACAGTAGCGGTCCCTCCTACGAGCAGTACTTC.

This chain joins TRBV28 and TRBJ1-2, with 7 positions matching TRBD1. V was clipped by 1 base and J by 8 bases; unmatched bases: 7. The CDR3 contains 14 residues. Germline V gene sequence: CDR1 MDHEN, CDR2 SYDVKM. The chain's CDR3 is CASSLLRGHYGYTF. CDR3 bases: TGTGCCAGCAGTTTATTAAGGGGGCATTACGGCTACACCTTC.

DNA of the CDR3: TGCAGCGTTCGGGACTCCCAGCGGGGCGTAGGTGAGCAGTTCTTC. Protein: CSVRDSQRGVGEQFF. The V and J genes are TRBV29-1 and TRBJ2-1; TRBD2 aligns across 7 bases. With V trimmed by 5 bases and J by 9 bases, 16 bases remained unmatched. This CDR3 is built from 15 residues. Germline V gene data show CDR1 as SQVTM and CDR2 as ANQGSEA.

The chain couples TRBV28 to TRBJ1-5; perhaps TRBD1 as D (5 bases). From germline, CDR1 is MDHEN and CDR2 SYDVKM. V gave up 3 bases and J gave up 7 bases, with 16 bases separating them. CDR3 length: 15 amino acids. In DNA, the CDR3 is TGTGCCAGCAGTTTTCCCCTTCAGCGGGACCAGCCCCAGCATTTT. Protein sequence: CASSFPLQRDQPQHF.

This clone was recorded only once. Other DNA sequences in the same sample also yield this CDR3. This rearrangement joins TRBV29-1 to TRBJ2-7, with D maybe TRBD2 (6 bases). With 6 bases removed from V and 2 bases from J, the gap between germline ends came to 14 bases. From germline, CDR1 is SQVTM and CDR2 ANQGSEA. The CDR3 runs to 13 residues. The CDR3 region has the DNA TGCAGCGTGGCGGGACGGACGACCTACGAGCAGTACTTC. Residues: CSVAGRTTYEQYF.

Notes on this clone: The same CDR3 arises from other DNA sequences in this sample as well. The chain couples TRBV29-1 to TRBJ2-1, with 11 bases fitting TRBD2. CDR1 is SQVTM and CDR2 is ANQGSEA in the germline V gene. The CDR3 has 13 residues. The ends lost 7 bases at V and 8 bases at J; junction bases unmatched: 7. CDR3: CSGSGRAFDEQFF. CDR3 sequence (DNA): TGCAGCGGTAGCGGGAGGGCCTTCGATGAGCAGTTCTTC.